This is a list of T cell receptor beta chains from one sample in a study of blood T cells in healthy people across ages. TCRdb re-called the 5' RACE reads through MiXCR, storing one row per CDR3 protein. The sample shows 1.2 million to 1.5 million distinct CDR3 sequences, 40% to 50% of them seen only once. The sequencing input was blood. The receptor source for this set is a woman under 30 in good health. CDR3s include the opening cysteine and the closing phenylalanine or tryptophan. The D gene is left open where the match is weak. Expanded clones get a size class; other rows say once, few or many, or leave the size out.

d_gene,v_gene,abundance,j_gene,CDR3nt,CDR3aa
TRBD1,TRBV4-1,.,TRBJ2-6,TGCGCCAGCAACCAGGGGGCTGGGGCCAACGTCCTGACTTTC,CASNQGAGANVLTF
TRBD2,TRBV6-5,few,TRBJ2-3,TGTGCCAGCAGTTACTCGACGGGAGGGGCTTCCACAGATACGCAGTATTTT,CASSYSTGGASTDTQYF
.,TRBV12-3/TRBV12-4,.,TRBJ2-7,TGTGCCAGCAGTTTGGTAGGACTGGTTCCCTACGAGCAGTACTTC,CASSLVGLVPYEQYF
.,TRBV12-3/TRBV12-4,.,TRBJ2-1,TGTGCCAGCAGGTCGACCGGGACCGGCGGGGAGTTCTTC,CASRSTGTGGEFF
TRBD2,TRBV6-1,.,TRBJ2-7,TGTGCCAGCAGTGACGAGCGGGGCTCTCTCTACGAGCAGTACTTC,CASSDERGSLYEQYF
.,TRBV7-9,.,TRBJ1-6,TGTGCCAGCAGCTTAGATTGGGGGATCGGCTCCTATAATTCACCCCTCCACTTT,CASSLDWGIGSYNSPLHF
.,TRBV30,.,TRBJ2-7,TGTGCCTGGGGGCGACGTGTCTACGAGCAGTACTTC,CAWGRRVYEQYF
.,TRBV15,.,TRBJ2-5,TGTGCCACCAGCACCACAAAGACCCAGTACTTC,CATSTTKTQYF
TRBD2,TRBV2,.,TRBJ2-1,TGTGCCAGCAGTGATTCTCCTAGCGGGAGTGGTGAGCAGTTCTTC,CASSDSPSGSGEQFF
TRBD1,TRBV5-1,few,TRBJ1-2,TGCGCCAGCAGCTCCGGGACAGGATGGCCAACGAACTATGGCTACACCTTC,CASSSGTGWPTNYGYTF
TRBD1,TRBV29-1,.,TRBJ2-7,TGCAGCGTTGCGAAGGGGACAGGGTCCTGCGAGCAGTACTTC,CSVAKGTGSCEQYF
TRBD2,TRBV20-1,.,TRBJ2-4,TGCAATGCTCCCCTAGCGGGGGGGCCAGCGTACTTC,CNAPLAGGPAYF
TRBD2,TRBV5-1,.,TRBJ2-5,TGCGCCAGCAGTCCTAGCGGGGGGCGAGAGACCCAGTACTTC,CASSPSGGRETQYF
.,TRBV20-1,few,TRBJ2-6,TGCAGTGCTAGAGTCGGGTCAACAAAGTATTCTGGGGCCAACGTCCTGACTTTC,CSARVGSTKYSGANVLTF
TRBD1,TRBV6-6,.,TRBJ2-7,TGTGCCAGCAGTTACTCGCGGGACAGGGGGCTCCACGAGCAGTACTTC,CASSYSRDRGLHEQYF
.,TRBV11-2,.,TRBJ2-5,TGTGCCAGCAGCTTAGATGGTTGGCGGGGGCATAAAGAGACCCAGTACTTC,CASSLDGWRGHKETQYF
.,TRBV3-1,.,TRBJ2-7,TGTGCCAGCAGCCCACCGCGGTTATACGAGCAGTACTTC,CASSPPRLYEQYF
TRBD2,TRBV27,few,TRBJ2-7,TGTGCCAGCAGTTGGGGGACTAGCGACTACGAGCAGTACTTC,CASSWGTSDYEQYF
.,TRBV6-1,.,TRBJ2-6,TGTGCCAGCTGCTCGGGGCCTGGGGCCAACGTCCTGACTTTC,CASCSGPGANVLTF
TRBD2,TRBV20-1,.,TRBJ2-5,TGCAGTGCTAGCGAAATAAAAGCGGGAGGGCCCTCGGTGGAGACCCAGTACTTC,CSASEIKAGGPSVETQYF
.,TRBV6-5,few,TRBJ2-3,TGTGCCACCAAAGCGGGTAGCACAGATACGCAGTATTTT,CATKAGSTDTQYF
TRBD2,TRBV12-3/TRBV12-4,few,TRBJ2-7,TGTGCCAGCAGGGTCGGGACTAGCGGCTCCTACGAGCAGTACTTC,CASRVGTSGSYEQYF
.,TRBV13,few,TRBJ1-2,TGTGCCAGCAGCTTACCCATCTATGGCTACACCTTC,CASSLPIYGYTF
TRBD2,TRBV12-3/TRBV12-4,few,TRBJ2-1,TGTGCCAGCAGTTCTAGCGGGGGGGACAATGAGCAGTTCTTC,CASSSSGGDNEQFF
.,TRBV7-9,once,TRBJ2-4,TGTGCCAGCAGCGGACCACGGACGGCCCTCCCCAAAAACATTCAGTACTTC,CASSGPRTALPKNIQYF
.,TRBV20-1,few,TRBJ2-1,TGCAGTGCTAGAGAGAGGACCGACAATGAGCAGTTCTTC,CSARERTDNEQFF
.,TRBV28,few,TRBJ2-7,TGTGCCAGCAGTCCCGGTAGACCCTACGAGCAGTACTTC,CASSPGRPYEQYF
.,TRBV28,.,TRBJ2-7,TGTGCCAGCCAATCCCGGGACCGAGGCGGAATCTACGAGCAGTACTTC,CASQSRDRGGIYEQYF
.,TRBV4-2,few,TRBJ2-7,TGTGCCAGCAGCCGAGGGGCAGGGACCTCCTACGAGCAGTACTTC,CASSRGAGTSYEQYF
.,TRBV6-5,many,TRBJ2-3,TGTGCCAGCAGTTACGAGGGGTCCCCCACAGATACGCAGTATTTT,CASSYEGSPTDTQYF
.,TRBV20-1,.,TRBJ1-6,TGCAGTGCTAGAGATCAGGGAGTGGGCTATAATTCACCCCTCCACTTT,CSARDQGVGYNSPLHF
.,TRBV27,.,TRBJ2-1,TGTGCCAGCAGTCGATCCGGATATGAGCAGTTCTTC,CASSRSGYEQFF
.,TRBV6-5,.,TRBJ1-6,TGTGCCAGCAGTTACGACGGTTATAATTCACCCCTCCACTTT,CASSYDGYNSPLHF
TRBD2,TRBV29-1,few,TRBJ2-3,TGCAGCGTTGAATCAGCGGGAGTTACAGATACGCAGTATTTT,CSVESAGVTDTQYF
TRBD2,TRBV7-9,.,TRBJ2-7,TGTGCCAGCAGCAGAACGAGCGGGGGAAGAAATGAGCAGTACTTC,CASSRTSGGRNEQYF
.,TRBV28,.,TRBJ2-5,TGTGCCAGCAGCCCGGGACAAAGAAACCAAGAGACCCAGTACTTC,CASSPGQRNQETQYF
.,TRBV6-1,.,TRBJ2-5,TGTGCCAGCAGTGAAGTCCTGTGGTCGGAGACCCAGTACTTC,CASSEVLWSETQYF
.,TRBV12-3/TRBV12-4,.,TRBJ2-5,TGTGCCAGCAGTCCGGGGAGGCCCCCTCGGGATGAGCAGTACTTC,CASSPGRPPRDEQYF
.,TRBV30,.,TRBJ2-7,TGTGCCTGGAGTGTACTAGGGTTTCAGGAGAATGAGCAGTACTTC,CAWSVLGFQENEQYF
.,TRBV27,.,TRBJ1-1,TGTGCCAGCAGTTTATTGGGTCCCGCTGAAGCTTTCTTT,CASSLLGPAEAFF
TRBD2,TRBV12-5,.,TRBJ2-1,TGTGCTAGTGGTTTGGGGGCGGGAGGCCACAATGAGCAGTTCTTC,CASGLGAGGHNEQFF
TRBD2,TRBV9,.,TRBJ2-5,TGTGCCAGCACCTTAGGGACTAGCGGGATAGAGACCCAGTACTTC,CASTLGTSGIETQYF
TRBD2,TRBV7-3,.,TRBJ2-1,TGTGCCAGCAGCTTAGGTAGCGGGGGGGAGTTCTCCTACAATGAGCAGTTCTTC,CASSLGSGGEFSYNEQFF
.,TRBV5-1,few,TRBJ1-1,TGCGCCAGCAGCTTATCCCACGTTGTGAACACTGAAGCTTTCTTT,CASSLSHVVNTEAFF
TRBD2,TRBV5-1,.,TRBJ2-7,TGCGCCTGCAGCTTGGTAGCTAGCGGAGACTACGAGCAGTACTTC,CACSLVASGDYEQYF
.,TRBV4-1,.,TRBJ2-7,TGCGCCAGCAGCCGAGAGGCAGGCCTCAACGAGCAGTACTTC,CASSREAGLNEQYF
.,TRBV7-8,once,TRBJ2-7,TGTGCCAGCAGACGGGAGAGGCCCTACGAGCAGTACTTC,CASRRERPYEQYF
.,TRBV29-1,few,TRBJ1-2,TGCAGCGTTAGCTTCTGGGGCGGTGGCTACACCTTC,CSVSFWGGGYTF
TRBD2,TRBV6-5,.,TRBJ2-3,TGTGCCAGCAGTTACAGGCGGGTTAGCGGGGGGTCGGCAGATACGCAGTATTTT,CASSYRRVSGGSADTQYF
TRBD2,TRBV29-1,few,TRBJ2-3,TGCAGCGTTGAAGCGCCTGGGACTAGCGGGTCATCAGATACGCAGTATTTT,CSVEAPGTSGSSDTQYF